A single sample is the source of the 16 T cell receptor beta chains below, sequenced in a study of blood T cell repertoires in COVID-19. Method: immunoSEQ multiplex PCR; TCRdb's copy keeps in-frame clones and lacks some. The data show approximately 200,000 clones, 70% to 90% seen once. Sequenced: peripheral blood. Receptor source: a man aged 60-69 years with acute or convalescent COVID-19.

The chain combines TRBV7-2 with TRBJ1-3; D is possibly TRBD1 (5 bases). Trimming removed 1 base from V and 4 bases from J, with 14 bases in between. The CDR3 length is 16 residues. Germline CDR1 and CDR2: SGHTA and FQGNSA. The DNA of the CDR3 is TGTGCCAGCAGCTTAGGCTCGGGGGGGGTGGGAAACACCATATATTTT. Residues: CASSLGSGGVGNTIYF.

The rearrangement links TRBV5-1 to TRBJ1-2; a weak D match, TRBD1 (6 bases). This CDR3 has 15 residues. The germline CDR1 and CDR2 sequences are SGHRS and YFSETQ. V shed 0 bases and J shed 1 base, with 10 bases lying between them. The CDR3 region is CASSLGTDYNYGYTF. The CDR3 coding sequence is TGCGCCAGCAGCTTGGGGACAGACTATAACTATGGCTACACCTTC.

The chain combines TRBV3-1 (or the pseudogene TRBV3-2) with TRBJ2-7; D not certain. V was cut by 9 bases and J by 2 bases, with 8 bases left in between. CDR1 and CDR2 from the germline V gene are LGHDT and YNNKEL (reference sequence). The CDR3 spans 11 residues. DNA for the CDR3: TGTGCCAGTGGCCGTGCCTACGAGCAGTACTTC. Translation: CASGRAYEQYF.

J is TRBJ2-2 and V is TRBV19; 8 bases align to TRBD2. This CDR3 contains 15 residues. Germline loops: CDR1 LNHDA, CDR2 SQIVND (reference sequence). After removal of 4 bases from V and 7 bases from J, the junction contained 8 bases not matched to a gene. The CDR3 sequence: CASSTGTRGVGELFF. The CDR3 nucleotides are TGTGCCAGTAGTACCGGGACTAGAGGGGTCGGGGAGCTGTTTTTT.

The CDR3: CSVVTGSLNTEAFF. CDR3 coding DNA: TGCAGCGTTGTGACGGGGAGCTTGAACACTGAAGCTTTCTTT. The chain links TRBV29-1 to TRBJ1-1; D ambiguous. Trimming took off 4 bases at V and 0 bases at J, with 12 bases between the two ends. Germline lookup yields CDR1 SQVTM and CDR2 ANQGSEA. CDR3 length: 14 amino acids.

The gene calls are TRBV5-6 and TRBJ1-6, with 7 bases lining up with TRBD1. This CDR3 region has 15 residues. The trim removed 4 bases at V and 10 bases at J, leaving 11 bases unmatched. Germline V gives CDR1 SGHDT, CDR2 YYEEEE. CDR3 coding DNA: TGTGCCAGCAGCCCATTAGACAGGGCTAGCTCACCCCTCCACTTT. Protein sequence: CASSPLDRASSPLHF.

The chain joins TRBV2 to TRBJ1-5, with unresolved D. This CDR3 region has 15 residues. Germline CDR1 is SNHLY and CDR2 is FYNNEI. V lost 1 base to trimming and J lost 0 bases, with 7 bases between them. CDR3 in amino acids: CASSEGSYSNQPQHF. Written as DNA, the CDR3 is TGTGCCAGCAGTGAAGGGAGTTATAGCAATCAGCCCCAGCATTTT.

This chain links TRBV7-2 with TRBJ1-5, with D possibly matching TRBD1 (5 bases). Deletions cut 0 bases from V and 2 bases from J, with 11 bases between. CDR1 and CDR2 from the germline V gene are SGHTA and FQGNSA. This CDR3 contains 16 residues. The CDR3 nucleotides are TGTGCCAGCAGCTTAGCTTGGGGCGTCGGCAATCAGCCCCAGCATTTT. Amino acid sequence: CASSLAWGVGNQPQHF.

The rearrangement links TRBV5-6 to TRBJ2-2, with D tentatively TRBD2 (5 bases). The germline V gene has CDR1 SGHDT and CDR2 YYEEEE. The CDR3 covers 15 residues. Trimming pared 4 bases from V and 5 bases from J, leaving 15 bases between. Here the CDR3 reads CASSRDGGGTGELFF. The DNA of the CDR3 is TGTGCCAGCAGCCGGGATGGAGGTGGTACCGGGGAGCTGTTTTTT.

The rearrangement joins TRBV27 to TRBJ1-1, with 7 positions matching TRBD1. CDR3 size: 15 residues. The germline gives CDR1 MNHEY, CDR2 SMNVEV (reference sequence). The V segment lost 6 bases and the J segment 1 base; nucleotides outside the gene matches: 8. CDR3 amino acids: CASSRGGARNTEAFF. The CDR3 bases are TGTGCCAGCAGCCGAGGGGGCGCACGGAACACTGAAGCTTTCTTT.

The table lists this clone with a few counts. V and J are TRBV29-1 and TRBJ1-1; no clear D. Trimming took off 6 bases at V and 7 bases at J, with 12 bases between the two ends. Germline lookup yields CDR1 SQVTM and CDR2 ANQGSEA. CDR3 size: 11 residues. CDR3 loop: CSVRALDEAFF. The DNA of the CDR3 is TGCAGCGTGAGGGCTCTAGATGAAGCTTTCTTT. Full variable domain (remainder filled in from reference TRBV29-1 and TRBJ1-1): SAVISQKPSRDICQRGTSLTIQCQVDSQVTMMFWYRQQPGQSLTLIATANQGSEATYESGFVIDKFPISRPNLTFSTLTVSNMSPEDSSIYLCSVRALDEAFFGQGTRLTVV.

The genes are TRBV9 and TRBJ2-1; 7 nucleotides agree with TRBD2. This CDR3 comprises 15 residues. After removal of 2 bases from V and 6 bases from J, the junction contained 8 bases not matched to a gene. Germline CDR1 SGDLS, CDR2 YYNGEE. CDR3 sequence reads: CASSVAGTTFNEQFF. CDR3 DNA: TGTGCCAGCAGCGTGGCCGGGACTACCTTCAATGAGCAGTTCTTC.

The gene calls are TRBV4-3 and TRBJ2-7; no clear D. V was clipped by 4 bases and J by 11 bases, with 6 bases between them. The CDR3 runs to 9 residues. The V gene's germline CDR1 is LGHNA and CDR2 YSLEER. The CDR3 here is CASSPLEYF. In DNA form, the CDR3 reads TGCGCCAGCAGCCCCCTTGAGTACTTC.

The chain combines TRBV4-3 with TRBJ2-1; D may be TRBD2 (7 bases). Per the germline V gene, CDR1 is LGHNA and CDR2 is YSLEER. The CDR3 sequence is 14 residues long. Trimming took 0 bases from V and 10 from J, leaving 13 bases between them. Here the CDR3 DNA reads TGCGCCAGCAGCCAAGATCGGGGGGCAGGAGAGCAGTTCTTC. This translates into CASSQDRGAGEQFF.

The gene calls are TRBV25-1 and TRBJ2-4; 7 bases match TRBD2. There are 16 residues in the CDR3. Per the germline V gene, CDR1 is MGHDK and CDR2 is SYGVNS. Trimming cost V 1 base and J 5 bases; bases outside gene matches: 8. This CDR3 is CASSESPASGQNIQYF. The DNA for the CDR3 is TGTGCCAGCAGTGAATCCCCCGCTAGCGGACAAAACATTCAGTACTTC.

The chain employs TRBV7-6 and TRBJ2-5; D not resolved. V dropped 5 bases and J dropped 4 bases, with 8 bases sitting between them. Germline CDR1 is SGHVS and CDR2 is FNYEAQ. The CDR3 contains 12 residues. The CDR3: CASSIPLETQYF. CDR3 nucleotide sequence: TGTGCCAGCAGCATCCCATTAGAGACCCAGTACTTC.